The T cell receptor beta chain described here comes from a study of identical twins. Findings and caveats of the study: Twins' excess sharing was less marked for out-of-frame beta sequences. Modelling underestimated the level of out-of-frame TCR alpha sharing observed in monozygotic twins.

This CDR3 spans 14 amino acids. The germline V and J ends were trimmed by 0 bases and 0 bases, with 5 bases remaining between them. The germline V gene has CDR1 LGHDT and CDR2 YNNKEL (reference sequence). Only a few counts were recorded for this clonotype. As yet, its antigen is unknown. The donor group consisted entirely of healthy Caucasians. TCRdb analysed the 5' RACE reads with MiXCR anew, one entry per CDR3 protein. Here the sample spans 1,800,000 or so distinct CDR3 sequences, roughly 35% being singletons. The sequence came from a newborn girl in good health. Sequencing was done on a sample of cord blood. This chain links TRBV3-1 with TRBJ1-1; D gene unclear. CDR3 in amino acids: CASSQEELNTEAFF. Written as DNA, the CDR3 is TGTGCCAGCAGCCAAGAGGAGTTGAACACTGAAGCTTTCTTT.